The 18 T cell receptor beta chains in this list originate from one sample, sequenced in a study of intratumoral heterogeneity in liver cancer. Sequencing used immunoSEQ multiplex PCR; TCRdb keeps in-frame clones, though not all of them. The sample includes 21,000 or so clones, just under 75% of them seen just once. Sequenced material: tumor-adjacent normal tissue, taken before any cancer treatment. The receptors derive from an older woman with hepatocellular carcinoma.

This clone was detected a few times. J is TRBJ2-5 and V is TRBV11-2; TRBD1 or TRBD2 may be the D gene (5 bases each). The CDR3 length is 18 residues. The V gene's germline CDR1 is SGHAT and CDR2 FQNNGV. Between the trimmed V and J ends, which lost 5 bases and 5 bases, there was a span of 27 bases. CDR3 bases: TGTGCCAGCAGCCTCCACGACCTAGGCTTGGGGGAGTGGGAGACCCAGTACTTC. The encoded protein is CASSLHDLGLGEWETQYF.

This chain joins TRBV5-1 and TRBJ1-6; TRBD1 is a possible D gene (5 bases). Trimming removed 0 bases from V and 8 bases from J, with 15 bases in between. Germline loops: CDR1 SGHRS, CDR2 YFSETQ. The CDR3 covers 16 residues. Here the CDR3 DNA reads TGCGCCAGCAGCTTGGAAGCTCGGGGGGGACATTCACCCCTCCACTTT. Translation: CASSLEARGGHSPLHF.

The CDR3 reads CASSQGGNTEAFF. The DNA for the CDR3 is TGTGCCAGCAGCCAGGGAGGGAACACTGAAGCTTTCTTT. This chain joins TRBV3-1 (or the pseudogene TRBV3-2) and TRBJ1-1; D gene unclear. The CDR3 is 13 residues long. In germline, CDR1 is LGHDT, CDR2 YNNKEL (reference sequence). V dropped 3 bases and J dropped 1 base, with 6 bases sitting between them.

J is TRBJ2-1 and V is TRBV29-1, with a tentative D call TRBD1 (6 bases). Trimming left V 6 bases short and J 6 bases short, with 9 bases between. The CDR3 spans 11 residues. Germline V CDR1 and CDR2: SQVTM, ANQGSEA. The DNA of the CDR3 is TGCAGCGTGGGACAACTCAATGAGCAGTTCTTC. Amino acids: CSVGQLNEQFF.

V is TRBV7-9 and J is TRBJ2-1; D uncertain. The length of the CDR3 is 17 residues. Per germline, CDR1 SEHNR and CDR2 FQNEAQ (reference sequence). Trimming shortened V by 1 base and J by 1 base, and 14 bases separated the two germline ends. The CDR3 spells CASSLVGQILSYNEQFF. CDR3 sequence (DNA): TGTGCCAGCAGCTTAGTAGGGCAAATTCTTTCCTACAATGAGCAGTTCTTC. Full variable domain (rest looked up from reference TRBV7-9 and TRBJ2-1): DTGVSQNPRHKITKRGQNVTFRCDPISEHNRLYWYRQTLGQGPEFLTYFQNEAQLEKSRLLSDRFSAERPKGSFSTLEIQRTEQGDSAMYLCASSLVGQILSYNEQFFGPGTRLTVL.

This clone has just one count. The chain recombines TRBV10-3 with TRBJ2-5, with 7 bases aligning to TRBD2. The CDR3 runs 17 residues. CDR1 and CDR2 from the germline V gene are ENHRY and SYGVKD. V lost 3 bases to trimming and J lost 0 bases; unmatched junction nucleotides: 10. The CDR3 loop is CAISDPEKTSYQETQYF. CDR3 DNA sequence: TGTGCCATCAGTGACCCGGAAAAGACTAGCTACCAAGAGACCCAGTACTTC.

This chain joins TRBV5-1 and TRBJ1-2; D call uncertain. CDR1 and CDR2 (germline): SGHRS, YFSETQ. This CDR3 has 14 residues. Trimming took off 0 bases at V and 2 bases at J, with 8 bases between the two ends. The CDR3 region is CASSLAVGNYGYTF. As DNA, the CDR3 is TGCGCCAGCAGCTTGGCCGTAGGGAACTATGGCTACACCTTC. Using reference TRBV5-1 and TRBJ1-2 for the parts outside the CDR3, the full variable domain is KAGVTQTPRYLIKTRGQQVTLSCSPISGHRSVSWYQQTPGQGLQFLFEYFSETQRNKGNFPGRFSGRQFSNSRSEMNVSTLELGDSALYLCASSLAVGNYGYTFGSGTRLTVV.

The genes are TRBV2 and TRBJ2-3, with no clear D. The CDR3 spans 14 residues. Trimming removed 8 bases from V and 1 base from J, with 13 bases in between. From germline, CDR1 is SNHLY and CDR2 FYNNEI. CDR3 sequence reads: CASGRGTGTDTQYF. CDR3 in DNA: TGTGCCAGCGGTAGAGGCACCGGCACAGATACGCAGTATTTT.

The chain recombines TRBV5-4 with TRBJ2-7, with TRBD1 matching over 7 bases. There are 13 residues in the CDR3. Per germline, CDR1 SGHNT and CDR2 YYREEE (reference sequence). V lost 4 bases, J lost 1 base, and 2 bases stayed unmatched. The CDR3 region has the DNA TGTGCCAGCAGCGGGGACAGTTCCTACGAGCAGTACTTC. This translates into CASSGDSSYEQYF.

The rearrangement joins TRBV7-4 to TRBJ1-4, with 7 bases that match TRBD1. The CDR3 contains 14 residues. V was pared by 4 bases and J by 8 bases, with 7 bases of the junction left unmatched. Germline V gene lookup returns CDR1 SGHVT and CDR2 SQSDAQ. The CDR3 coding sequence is TGTGCCAGCAGCTCTGACAGGGTGCGGGAAAAACTGTTTTTT. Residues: CASSSDRVREKLFF.

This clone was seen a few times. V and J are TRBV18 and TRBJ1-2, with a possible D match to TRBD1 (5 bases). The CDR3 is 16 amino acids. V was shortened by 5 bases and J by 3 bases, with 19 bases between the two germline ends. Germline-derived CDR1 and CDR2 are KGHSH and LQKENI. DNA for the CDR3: TGTGCCAGCTCAAACGACTTACAGGTCCGGGACTATGGCTACACCTTC. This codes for CASSNDLQVRDYGYTF.

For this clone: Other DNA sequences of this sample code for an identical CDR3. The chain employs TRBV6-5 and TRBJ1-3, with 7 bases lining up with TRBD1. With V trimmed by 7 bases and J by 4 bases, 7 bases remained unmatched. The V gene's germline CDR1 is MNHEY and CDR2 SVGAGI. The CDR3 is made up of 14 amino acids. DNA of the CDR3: TGTGCCAGCACTCTGGACAGGTCCGGAAACACCATATATTTT. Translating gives CASTLDRSGNTIYF.

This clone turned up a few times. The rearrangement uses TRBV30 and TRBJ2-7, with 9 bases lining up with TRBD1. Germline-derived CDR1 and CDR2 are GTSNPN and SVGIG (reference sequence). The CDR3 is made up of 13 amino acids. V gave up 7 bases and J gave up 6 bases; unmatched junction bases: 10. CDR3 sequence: CALTGTGYSEQYF. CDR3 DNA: TGTGCCTTAACCGGGACAGGGTACTCCGAGCAGTACTTC.

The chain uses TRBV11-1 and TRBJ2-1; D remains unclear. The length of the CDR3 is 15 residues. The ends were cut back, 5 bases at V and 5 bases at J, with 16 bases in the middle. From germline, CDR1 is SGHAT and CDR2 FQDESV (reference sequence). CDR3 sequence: CASSPDTYADNEQFF. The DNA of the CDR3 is TGTGCCAGCAGCCCAGACACTTACGCTGACAATGAGCAGTTCTTC.

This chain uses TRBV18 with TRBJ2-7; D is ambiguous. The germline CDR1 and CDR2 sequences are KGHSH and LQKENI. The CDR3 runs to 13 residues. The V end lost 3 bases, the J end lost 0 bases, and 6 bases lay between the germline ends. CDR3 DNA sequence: TGTGCCAGCTCACCTAGCCCCTCCTACGAGCAGTACTTC. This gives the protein CASSPSPSYEQYF. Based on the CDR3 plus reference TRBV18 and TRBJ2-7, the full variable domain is NAGVMQNPRHLVRRRGQEARLRCSPMKGHSHVYWYRQLPEEGLKFMVYLQKENIIDESGMPKERFSAEFPKEGPSILRIQQVVRGDSAAYFCASSPSPSYEQYFGPGTRLTVT.

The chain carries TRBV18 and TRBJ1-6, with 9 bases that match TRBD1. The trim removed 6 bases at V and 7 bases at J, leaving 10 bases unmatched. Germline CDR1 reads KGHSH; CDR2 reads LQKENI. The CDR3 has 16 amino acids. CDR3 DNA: TGTGCCAGCTCTACCGGGACAGGGTTATCAAATTCACCCCTCCACTTT. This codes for CASSTGTGLSNSPLHF.

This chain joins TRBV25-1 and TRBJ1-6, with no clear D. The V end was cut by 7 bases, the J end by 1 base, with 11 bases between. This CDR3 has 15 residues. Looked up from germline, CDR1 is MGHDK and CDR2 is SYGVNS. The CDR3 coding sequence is TGTGCCAGCACCCCTCGGGGTTCCTATAATTCACCCCTCCACTTT. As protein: CASTPRGSYNSPLHF.

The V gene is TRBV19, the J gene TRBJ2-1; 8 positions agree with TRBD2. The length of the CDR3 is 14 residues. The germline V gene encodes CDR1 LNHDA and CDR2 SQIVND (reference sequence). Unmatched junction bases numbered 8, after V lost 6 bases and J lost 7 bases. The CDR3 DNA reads TGTGCCAGTAGCACGGGAGGGCCGGGTAATGAGCAGTTCTTC. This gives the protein CASSTGGPGNEQFF.